This is a list of T cell receptor beta chains from one sample in a study of blood T cells in healthy people across ages. MiXCR, run by TCRdb on the 5' RACE reads, gives a single entry per CDR3 protein. The repertoire holds about 720,000 distinct CDR3 sequences, with 20% to 25% as singletons. What was sequenced was blood. The receptors were sampled from a man aged 65 to 85 in good health. CDR3s include the opening cysteine and the closing phenylalanine or tryptophan. D genes are given only for firm matches. Size values are once, few and many counts, or a class for expanded clones, and some rows have none.

v_gene,abundance,j_gene,d_gene,CDR3aa,CDR3nt
TRBV20-1,once,TRBJ1-5,.,CSARYRDSDQPQHF,TGCAGTGCTAGATATAGGGACTCCGATCAGCCCCAGCATTTT
TRBV6-5,.,TRBJ1-2,.,CASSPSPGQSNYGYTF,TGTGCCAGCAGTCCAAGTCCCGGACAGAGTAACTATGGCTACACCTTC
TRBV7-2,few,TRBJ2-1,TRBD2,CASSPQSGLAGGPGEQFF,TGTGCCAGCAGCCCACAGTCGGGACTAGCGGGAGGGCCTGGTGAGCAGTTCTTC
TRBV25-1,few,TRBJ2-6,TRBD1,CASSGRTGISGANVLTF,TGTGCCAGCAGTGGTCGGACAGGGATCTCTGGGGCCAACGTCCTGACTTTC
TRBV6-6,few,TRBJ2-7,.,CASIPNQGIEQYF,TGTGCCAGCATTCCAAACCAGGGGATCGAGCAGTACTTC
TRBV20-1,few,TRBJ2-3,.,CSAERDSSSTDTQYF,TGCAGTGCTGAACGGGACTCCTCTAGCACAGATACGCAGTATTTT
TRBV5-1,.,TRBJ2-3,.,CASSPIFTRPDTQYF,TGCGCCAGCAGCCCAATATTCACTCGGCCAGATACGCAGTATTTT
TRBV29-1,few,TRBJ2-5,.,CSVEGTWTGARLAGQETQYF,TGCAGCGTTGAGGGTACTTGGACAGGGGCGAGACTAGCGGGCCAAGAGACCCAGTACTTC
TRBV11-2,few,TRBJ2-3,.,CASSRTVVADTQYF,TGTGCCAGCAGTAGGACAGTAGTGGCAGATACGCAGTATTTT
TRBV5-8,.,TRBJ2-1,.,CASSFPGAGNEQFF,TGTGCCAGCAGCTTTCCCGGGGCAGGCAATGAGCAGTTCTTC
TRBV20-1,few,TRBJ1-5,.,CSASRGGAGQPQHF,TGCAGTGCTAGCCGGGGGGGGGCTGGACAGCCCCAGCATTTT
TRBV6-5,few,TRBJ2-3,.,CASGLGAERKTQYF,TGTGCCAGCGGACTTGGGGCAGAGAGAAAGACCCAGTACTTT
TRBV3-1,.,TRBJ2-1,TRBD2,CASSLTSGGAYEQFF,TGTGCCAGCAGCTTGACTAGCGGGGGGGCGTATGAGCAGTTCTTC
TRBV20-1,few,TRBJ2-3,.,CSAASVGRDTQYF,TGCAGTGCTGCTAGCGTCGGGAGAGATACGCAGTATTTT
TRBV6-2/TRBV6-3,.,TRBJ2-3,.,CASSYSVADTQYF,TGTGCCAGCAGTTACTCGGTCGCAGATACGCAGTATTTT
TRBV28,.,TRBJ2-7,.,CASSLARQATNEQYF,TGTGCCAGCAGCTTGGCCAGGCAGGCAACGAACGAGCAGTACTTC
TRBV6-1,.,TRBJ1-2,TRBD1,CASTQTGGRYGYTF,TGTGCCAGCACTCAAACAGGGGGACGCTATGGCTACACCTTC
TRBV7-9,few,TRBJ1-1,.,CASSYDRRTEAFF,TGTGCCAGCAGCTATGACAGAAGAACTGAAGCTTTCTTT
TRBV12-3/TRBV12-4,few,TRBJ2-3,.,CASTIGADTDTQYF,TGTGCCAGCACCATAGGGGCCGACACAGATACGCAGTATTTT
TRBV5-1,.,TRBJ2-1,.,CASGTGYNEQFF,TGCGCCAGCGGGACTGGATACAATGAGCAGTTCTTC
TRBV29-1,few,TRBJ1-3,.,CSVGLDISGNTIYF,TGCAGCGTTGGACTGGACATCTCTGGAAACACCATATATTTT
TRBV15,.,TRBJ2-4,.,CATSRDGWGVTKNIQYF,TGTGCCACCAGCAGAGACGGGTGGGGGGTAACCAAAAACATTCAGTACTTC
TRBV10-3,.,TRBJ1-1,.,CAISESRNTEAFF,TGTGCCATCAGTGAGTCGCGGAACACTGAAGCTTTCTTT
TRBV6-6,few,TRBJ2-3,TRBD2,CASSATSGPTDTQYF,TGTGCCAGCAGTGCGACTAGCGGACCCACAGATACGCAGTATTTT
TRBV3-1,few,TRBJ1-2,TRBD1,CASSYVPGQGSDGYTF,TGTGCCAGCAGCTATGTACCGGGACAGGGGTCTGATGGCTACACCTTC
TRBV2,few,TRBJ2-3,.,CASSTLSPSTDTQYF,TGTGCCAGCAGTACCCTCTCACCCTCCACAGATACGCAGTATTTT
TRBV12-3/TRBV12-4,.,TRBJ2-1,.,CASSSRSGIYNEQFF,TGTGCCAGCAGTTCCCGATCAGGGATCTACAATGAGCAGTTCTTC
TRBV20-1,.,TRBJ2-7,TRBD1,CSASARQGTNEQYF,TGCAGTGCTAGTGCCAGACAGGGGACCAACGAGCAGTACTTC